The 8 T cell receptor delta chains given below trace back to one sample, sequenced in a study of gamma-delta chains in newborns, infants, children. TCRdb re-processed the reads via CATT. The repertoire has about 3,400 delta-chain clones, 0.25% to 0.3% of them found once; the top ten carry approximately 12%. Sequenced input: blood. The origin of the receptors is a child who was a newborn, infant or young child, either healthy, febrile or measles-vaccinated (not recorded which).

This clone showed up just a few times. With a far larger clone one base away, a read error is the likely cause. The rearrangement joins TRDV2 to TRDJ3, with 11 positions matching TRDD3. The CDR3 covers 19 residues. Per germline, CDR1 GEAIGNYY and CDR2 EKD. CDR3 in amino acids: CACDTVGGYAAWDTRQTFF. The CDR3 bases are TGTGCCTGTGACACCGTTGGGGGATACGCGGCCTGGGACACCCGACAGACGTTTTTC.

On this clone itself: This DNA's translation differs at residue 4 from TCRdb's protein, which comes from a much larger clone; a read error is likely, and the protein shown is translated from the DNA. This chain joins TRDV2 and TRDJ3; 12 bases map to TRDD3. This CDR3 is built from 19 residues. Unmatched junction bases numbered 9, after V lost 5 bases and J lost 2 bases. CDR1 is GEAIGNYY, CDR2 EKD, per germline. CDR3 loop: CACGVLGDTRAWDTRQMFF. For the CDR3, the DNA is TGTGCCTGTGGCGTACTGGGGGATACCAGGGCCTGGGACACCCGACAGATGTTTTTC.

This clone was picked up a small number of times. This is likely an artifact of a read error, given a far larger clone one base away. This sample also contains other DNA sequences that code for the same CDR3. CDR3 bases: TGCGCCTGTGACCCGCTGGGGGATACCGATAAACTCATCTTT. Translation gives CACDPLGDTDKLIF. The genes are TRDV2 and TRDJ1; 9 bases map to TRDD3. CDR1 is GEAIGNYY and CDR2 is EKD in the germline V gene. This CDR3 has 14 amino acids.

By share, this clone ranks as medium-sized. This chain uses TRDV2 with TRDJ3; D is unresolved. Germline V gene data show CDR1 as GEAIGNYY and CDR2 as EKD. This CDR3 region has 17 residues. The V end was cut by 0 bases, the J end by 3 bases, with 11 bases between. CDR3 protein: CACDTEEENWDTRQMFF. CDR3 nucleotides: TGTGCCTGTGACACCGAGGAGGAGAACTGGGACACCCGACAGATGTTTTTC.

There are a few counts of this clone. A much larger clone lies a single base off, so this may be a read error. The V and J genes are TRDV2 and TRDJ3, with TRDD3 matching 11 bases. CDR3 length equals 20 residues. Germline V CDR1 and CDR2: GEAIGNYY, EKD. CDR3 DNA sequence: TGTGCCTGTGACTCCCCAACTGGGGGATATTTCTCCTGGGACACCCGACGGATGTTTTTC. Translated: CACDSPTGGYFSWDTRRMFF.

In this sample, this clone turned up a few times. This DNA translates differently at residue 12 from the TCRdb protein, which is that of a much larger clone; a read error is likely, and the protein shown is the DNA's own translation. V and J are TRDV2 and TRDJ2; 8 bases match TRDD3. The germline V gene has CDR1 GEAIGNYY and CDR2 EKD. The V gene end was trimmed by 3 bases and the J gene end by 0 bases; junction bases not matched to a gene: 17. The CDR3 extends over 20 amino acids. In nucleotides, the CDR3 is TGTGCCTGTGACGCAACTCCCGGTACTGGGGGCCTCGCTTTGACAGCACAACTCTTCTTT. This encodes CACDATPGTGGLALTAQLFF.

Remarks on this clone: A clone one base away is much larger, so this may be a read error. Other DNA sequences in this sample translate to the same CDR3. This chain links TRDV2 with TRDJ2; D is ambiguous. Germline assignment: CDR1 GEAIGNYY and CDR2 EKD. The CDR3 spans 11 residues. The V gene lost 5 bases and the J gene lost 8 bases, with 8 bases spanning the gap. DNA of the CDR3: TGTGCCTGTGGGGGCTGGGCACAACTCTTCTTT. Translation gives CACGGWAQLFF.

This clone has just a few counts. Given a far larger clone just one base away, this is likely a sequencing read error. At the DNA level, this CDR3 is encoded by other sequences in the same sample as well. The chain uses TRDV2 and TRDJ1, with 9 bases fitting TRDD3. The CDR3 sequence is 16 residues long. With 3 bases clipped from V and 0 bases from J, the junction kept 7 bases outside the gene matches. Germline V gives CDR1 GEAIGNYY, CDR2 EKD. The CDR3 region has the DNA TGTGCCTGTGACGTACTTGGGGATACGTACACCGATAAACTCATCTTT. It encodes CACDVLGDTYTDKLIF.